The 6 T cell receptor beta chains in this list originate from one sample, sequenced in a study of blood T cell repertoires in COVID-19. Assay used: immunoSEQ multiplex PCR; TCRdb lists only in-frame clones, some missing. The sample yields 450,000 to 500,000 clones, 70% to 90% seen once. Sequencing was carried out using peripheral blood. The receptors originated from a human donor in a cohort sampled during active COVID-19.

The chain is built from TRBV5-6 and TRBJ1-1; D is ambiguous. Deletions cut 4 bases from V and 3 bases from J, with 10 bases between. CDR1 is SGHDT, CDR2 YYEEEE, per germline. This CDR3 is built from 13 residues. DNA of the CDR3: TGTGCCAGCAGCCCCACTACTTACACTGAAGCTTTCTTT. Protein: CASSPTTYTEAFF.

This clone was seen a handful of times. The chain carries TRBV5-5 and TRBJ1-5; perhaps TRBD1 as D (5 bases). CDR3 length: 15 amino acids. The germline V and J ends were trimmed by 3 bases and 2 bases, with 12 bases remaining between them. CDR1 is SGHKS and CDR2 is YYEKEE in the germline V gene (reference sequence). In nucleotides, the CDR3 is TGTGCCAGCAGCTATGGGACTCAGGGCAATCAGCCCCAGCATTTT. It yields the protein CASSYGTQGNQPQHF.

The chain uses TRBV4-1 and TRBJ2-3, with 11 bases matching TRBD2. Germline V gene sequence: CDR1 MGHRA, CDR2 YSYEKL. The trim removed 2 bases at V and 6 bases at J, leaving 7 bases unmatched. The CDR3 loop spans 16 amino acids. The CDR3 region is CASSQFSGRALDTQYF. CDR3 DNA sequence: TGCGCCAGCAGCCAATTTAGCGGGAGGGCCTTGGATACGCAGTATTTT.

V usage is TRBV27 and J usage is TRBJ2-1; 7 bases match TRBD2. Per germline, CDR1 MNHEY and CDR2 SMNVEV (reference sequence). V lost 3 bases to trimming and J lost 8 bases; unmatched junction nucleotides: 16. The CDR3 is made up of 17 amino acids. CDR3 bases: TGTGCCAGCAGTTTTAGACTAGCAGTGTTAAATTTAGATGAGCAGTTCTTC. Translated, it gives CASSFRLAVLNLDEQFF.

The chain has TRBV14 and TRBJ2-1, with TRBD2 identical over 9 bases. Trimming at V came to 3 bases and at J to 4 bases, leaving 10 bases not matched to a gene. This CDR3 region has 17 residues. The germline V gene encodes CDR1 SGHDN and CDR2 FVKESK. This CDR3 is CASSQPLTSGAYNEQFF. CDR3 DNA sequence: TGTGCCAGCAGCCAGCCTTTGACTAGCGGTGCTTACAATGAGCAGTTCTTC. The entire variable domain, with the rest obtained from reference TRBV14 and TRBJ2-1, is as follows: EAGVTQFPSHSVIEKGQTVTLRCDPISGHDNLYWYRRVMGKEIKFLLHFVKESKQDESGMPNNRFLAERTGGTYSTLKVQPAELEDSGVYFCASSQPLTSGAYNEQFFGPGTRLTVL.

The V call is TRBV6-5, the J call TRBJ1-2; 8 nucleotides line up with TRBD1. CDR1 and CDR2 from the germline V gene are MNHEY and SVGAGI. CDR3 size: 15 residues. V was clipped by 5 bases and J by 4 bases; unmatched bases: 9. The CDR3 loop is CASSQSRGPGYGYTF. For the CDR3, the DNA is TGTGCCAGCAGTCAAAGCAGGGGGCCAGGCTATGGCTACACCTTC.